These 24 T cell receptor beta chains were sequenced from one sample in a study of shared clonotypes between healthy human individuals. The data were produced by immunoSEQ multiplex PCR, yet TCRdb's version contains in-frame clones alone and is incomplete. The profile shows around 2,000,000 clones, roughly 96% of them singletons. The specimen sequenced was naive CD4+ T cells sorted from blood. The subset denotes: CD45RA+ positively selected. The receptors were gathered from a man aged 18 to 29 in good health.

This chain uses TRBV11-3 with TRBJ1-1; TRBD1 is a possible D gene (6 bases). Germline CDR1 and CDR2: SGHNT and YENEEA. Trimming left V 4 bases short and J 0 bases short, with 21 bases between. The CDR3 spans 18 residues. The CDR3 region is CASSSLIFHRDVNTEAFF. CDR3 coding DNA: TGTGCCAGCAGCTCCCTGATATTCCACAGGGACGTGAACACTGAAGCTTTCTTT.

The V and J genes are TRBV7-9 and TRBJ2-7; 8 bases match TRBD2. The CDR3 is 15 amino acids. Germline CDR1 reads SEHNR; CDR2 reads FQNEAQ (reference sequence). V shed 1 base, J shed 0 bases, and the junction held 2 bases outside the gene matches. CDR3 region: CASSLGTSGSYEQYF. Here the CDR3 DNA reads TGTGCCAGCAGCTTAGGTACTAGCGGCTCCTACGAGCAGTACTTC.

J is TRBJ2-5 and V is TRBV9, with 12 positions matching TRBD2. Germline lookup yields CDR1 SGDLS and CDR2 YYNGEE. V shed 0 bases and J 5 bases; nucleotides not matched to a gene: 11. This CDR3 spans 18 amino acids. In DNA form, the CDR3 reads TGTGCCAGCAGCGTAGCCACCCCGACTAGCGGGAGAGGGGAGACCCAGTACTTC. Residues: CASSVATPTSGRGETQYF. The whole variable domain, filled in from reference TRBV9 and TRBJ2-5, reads DSGVTQTPKHLITATGQRVTLRCSPRSGDLSVYWYQQSLDQGLQFLIQYYNGEERAKGNILERFSAQQFPDLHSELNLSSLELGDSALYFCASSVATPTSGRGETQYFGPGTRLLVL.

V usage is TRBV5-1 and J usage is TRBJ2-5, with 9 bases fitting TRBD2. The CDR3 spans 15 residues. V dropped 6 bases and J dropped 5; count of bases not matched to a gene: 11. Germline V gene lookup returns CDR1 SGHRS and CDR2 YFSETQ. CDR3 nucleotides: TGCGCCAGCAATCTAGCGGGGAGTATGACGGAGACCCAGTACTTC. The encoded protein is CASNLAGSMTETQYF.

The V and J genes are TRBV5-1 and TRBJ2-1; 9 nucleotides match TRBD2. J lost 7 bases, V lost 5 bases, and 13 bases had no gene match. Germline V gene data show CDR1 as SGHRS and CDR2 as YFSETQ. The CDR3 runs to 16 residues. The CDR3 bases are TGCGCCAGCAGTTCCTCCCTTCTAGCGGGGTTTAATGAGCAGTTCTTC. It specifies CASSSSLLAGFNEQFF.

CDR3 amino acids: CASSLGDRLDTQYF. The CDR3 region has the DNA TGCGCCAGCAGCTTGGGCGACCGCTTAGATACGCAGTATTTT. The V and J genes are TRBV5-1 and TRBJ2-3; D unclear. The CDR3 covers 14 residues. Germline V lookup: CDR1 SGHRS, CDR2 YFSETQ. Trimming pared 0 bases from V and 5 bases from J, leaving 10 bases between.

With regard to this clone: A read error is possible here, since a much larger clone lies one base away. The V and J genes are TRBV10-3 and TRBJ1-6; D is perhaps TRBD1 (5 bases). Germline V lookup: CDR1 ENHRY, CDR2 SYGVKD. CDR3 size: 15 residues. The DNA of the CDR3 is TGCGCCAGCACCGTCGGCCCAGGGAGGAATTCACCCCTCCACTTT. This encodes CASTVGPGRNSPLHF.

CDR3 DNA: TGTGCCAGCAGCGTATCTTCAGGAGAATCCTATGGCTACACCTTC. This gives the protein CASSVSSGESYGYTF. The J gene is TRBJ1-2, the V gene TRBV9; no definite D call. Germline V gene data show CDR1 as SGDLS and CDR2 as YYNGEE. CDR3 size: 15 residues. V lost 1 base, J lost 4 bases, and 14 bases lay in between. Based on the CDR3 plus reference TRBV9 and TRBJ1-2, the full variable domain is DSGVTQTPKHLITATGQRVTLRCSPRSGDLSVYWYQQSLDQGLQFLIQYYNGEERAKGNILERFSAQQFPDLHSELNLSSLELGDSALYFCASSVSSGESYGYTFGSGTRLTVV.

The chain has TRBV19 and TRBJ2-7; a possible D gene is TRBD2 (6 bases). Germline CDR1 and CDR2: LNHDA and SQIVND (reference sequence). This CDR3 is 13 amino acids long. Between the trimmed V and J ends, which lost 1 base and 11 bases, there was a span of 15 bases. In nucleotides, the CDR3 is TGTGCCAGTAGTATAGCGGAGGGGCCGCGGAAGTACTTC. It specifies CASSIAEGPRKYF.

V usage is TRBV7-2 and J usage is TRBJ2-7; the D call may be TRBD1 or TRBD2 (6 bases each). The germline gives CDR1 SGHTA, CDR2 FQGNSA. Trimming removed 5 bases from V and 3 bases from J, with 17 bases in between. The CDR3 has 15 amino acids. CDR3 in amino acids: CASSLPGGLSYEQYF. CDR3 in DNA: TGTGCCAGCAGCCTCCCCGGGGGCCTTAGCTACGAGCAGTACTTC.

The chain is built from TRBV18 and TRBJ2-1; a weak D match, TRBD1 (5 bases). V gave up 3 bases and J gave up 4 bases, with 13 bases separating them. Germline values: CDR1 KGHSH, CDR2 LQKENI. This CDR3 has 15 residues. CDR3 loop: CASSPYQGAYNEQFF. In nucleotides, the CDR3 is TGTGCCAGCTCACCCTATCAGGGTGCGTACAATGAGCAGTTCTTC.

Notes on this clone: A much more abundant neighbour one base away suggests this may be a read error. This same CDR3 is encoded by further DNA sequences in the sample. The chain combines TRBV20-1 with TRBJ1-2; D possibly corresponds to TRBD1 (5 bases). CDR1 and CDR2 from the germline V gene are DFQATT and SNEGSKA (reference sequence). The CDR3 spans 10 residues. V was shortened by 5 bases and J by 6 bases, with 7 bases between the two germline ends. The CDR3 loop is CSAGRDGYTF. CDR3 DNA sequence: TGCAGTGCTGGCAGGGATGGCTACACCTTC.

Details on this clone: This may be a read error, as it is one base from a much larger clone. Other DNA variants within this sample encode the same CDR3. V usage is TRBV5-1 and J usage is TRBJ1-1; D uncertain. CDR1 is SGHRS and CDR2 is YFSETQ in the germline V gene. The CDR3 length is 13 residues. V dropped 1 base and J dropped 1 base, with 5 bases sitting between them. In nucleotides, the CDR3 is TGCGCCAGCAGCTTGACAGAGAACACTGAAGCTTTCTTT. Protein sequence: CASSLTENTEAFF.

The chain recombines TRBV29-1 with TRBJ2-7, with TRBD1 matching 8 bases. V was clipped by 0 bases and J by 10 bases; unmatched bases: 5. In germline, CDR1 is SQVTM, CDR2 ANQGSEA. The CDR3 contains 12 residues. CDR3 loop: CSVEEGTGVQYF. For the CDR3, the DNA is TGCAGCGTTGAAGAGGGGACAGGTGTACAGTACTTC.

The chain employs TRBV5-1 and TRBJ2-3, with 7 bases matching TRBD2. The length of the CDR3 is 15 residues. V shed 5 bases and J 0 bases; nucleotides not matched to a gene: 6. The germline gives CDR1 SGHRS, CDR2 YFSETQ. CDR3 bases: TGCGCCAGCAGTCTGAGCGGGACTAGCACAGATACGCAGTATTTT. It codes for CASSLSGTSTDTQYF. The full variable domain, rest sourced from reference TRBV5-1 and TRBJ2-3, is KAGVTQTPRYLIKTRGQQVTLSCSPISGHRSVSWYQQTPGQGLQFLFEYFSETQRNKGNFPGRFSGRQFSNSRSEMNVSTLELGDSALYLCASSLSGTSTDTQYFGPGTRLTVL.

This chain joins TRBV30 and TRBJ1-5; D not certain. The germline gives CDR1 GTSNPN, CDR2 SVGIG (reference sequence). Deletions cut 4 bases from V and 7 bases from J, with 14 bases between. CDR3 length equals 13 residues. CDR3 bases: TGTGCCTGGACTTCCACCGGGAGGCAGCCCCAGCATTTT. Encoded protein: CAWTSTGRQPQHF.

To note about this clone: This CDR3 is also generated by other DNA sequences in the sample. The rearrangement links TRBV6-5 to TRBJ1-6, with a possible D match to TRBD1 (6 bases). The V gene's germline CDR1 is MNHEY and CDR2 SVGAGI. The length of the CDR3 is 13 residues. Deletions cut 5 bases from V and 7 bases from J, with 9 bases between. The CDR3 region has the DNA TGTGCCAGCAGTAGGACAGAAAATTCACCCCTCCACTTT. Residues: CASSRTENSPLHF.

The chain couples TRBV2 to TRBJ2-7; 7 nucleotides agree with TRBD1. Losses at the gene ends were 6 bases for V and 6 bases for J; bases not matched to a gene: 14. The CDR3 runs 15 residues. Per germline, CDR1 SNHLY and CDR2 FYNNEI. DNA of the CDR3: TGTGCCAGCAGACCATTCCGGGACAGTGACCTCGAGCAGTACTTC. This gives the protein CASRPFRDSDLEQYF.

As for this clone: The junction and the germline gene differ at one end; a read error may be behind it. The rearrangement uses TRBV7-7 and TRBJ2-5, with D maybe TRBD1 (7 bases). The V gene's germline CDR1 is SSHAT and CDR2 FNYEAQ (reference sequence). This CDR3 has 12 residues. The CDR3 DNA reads TGTGCTAGCAGCCCAACAGGGGAGGCCCAGTACTTC. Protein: CASSPTGEAQYF.

The CDR3 spells CASRDSGTGYTDTQYF. As DNA, the CDR3 is TGTGCCAGCAGAGATTCCGGGACAGGGTACACAGATACGCAGTATTTT. V gene TRBV28 combines with J gene TRBJ2-3; 9 bases map to TRBD1. J was trimmed by 2 bases and V by 6 bases; bases with no gene match: 9. CDR3 size: 16 residues. CDR1 and CDR2 (germline): MDHEN, SYDVKM.

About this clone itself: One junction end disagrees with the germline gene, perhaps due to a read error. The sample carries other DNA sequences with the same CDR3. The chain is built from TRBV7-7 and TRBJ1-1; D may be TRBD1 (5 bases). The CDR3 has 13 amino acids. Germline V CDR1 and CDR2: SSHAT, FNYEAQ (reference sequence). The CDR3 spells CASSLAQGTEAFF. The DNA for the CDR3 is TGTGCTAGCAGCTTAGCGCAGGGCACTGAAGCTTTCTTT.

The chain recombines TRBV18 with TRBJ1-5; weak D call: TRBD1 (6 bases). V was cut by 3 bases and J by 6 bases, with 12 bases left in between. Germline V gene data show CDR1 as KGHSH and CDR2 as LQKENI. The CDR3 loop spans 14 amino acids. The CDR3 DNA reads TGTGCCAGCTCACCGGCTGGGGACATTCAGCCCCAGCATTTT. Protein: CASSPAGDIQPQHF.

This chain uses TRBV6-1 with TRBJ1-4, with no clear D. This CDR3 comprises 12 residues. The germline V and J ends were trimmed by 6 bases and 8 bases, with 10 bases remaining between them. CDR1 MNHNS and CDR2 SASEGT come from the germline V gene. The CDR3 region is CASRWGEEKLFF. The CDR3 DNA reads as TGTGCCAGCAGGTGGGGTGAGGAAAAACTGTTTTTT.

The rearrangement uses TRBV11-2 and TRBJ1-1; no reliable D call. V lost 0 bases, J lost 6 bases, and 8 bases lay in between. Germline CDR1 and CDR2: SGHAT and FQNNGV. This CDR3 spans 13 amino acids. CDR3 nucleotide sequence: TGTGCCAGCAGCTTAGATTGGAGGGCTGAAGCTTTCTTT. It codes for CASSLDWRAEAFF.